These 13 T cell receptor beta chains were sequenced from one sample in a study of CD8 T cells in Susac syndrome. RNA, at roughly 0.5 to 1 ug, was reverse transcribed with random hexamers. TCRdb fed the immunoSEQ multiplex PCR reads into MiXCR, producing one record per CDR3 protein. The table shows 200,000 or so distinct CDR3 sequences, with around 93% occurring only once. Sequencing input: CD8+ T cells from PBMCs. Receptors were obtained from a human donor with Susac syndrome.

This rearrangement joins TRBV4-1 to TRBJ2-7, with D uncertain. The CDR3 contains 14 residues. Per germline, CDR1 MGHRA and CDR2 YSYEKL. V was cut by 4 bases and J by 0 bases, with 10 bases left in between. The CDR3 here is CASSRVTSSYEQYF. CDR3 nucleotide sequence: TGCGCCAGCAGCCGGGTGACCAGCTCCTACGAGCAGTACTTC.

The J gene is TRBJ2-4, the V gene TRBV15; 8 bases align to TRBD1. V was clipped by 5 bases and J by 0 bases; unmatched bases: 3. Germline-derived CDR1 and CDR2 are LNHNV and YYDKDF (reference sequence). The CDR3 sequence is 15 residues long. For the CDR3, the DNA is TGTGCCACCAGCTGGACAGGGCTAGCCAAAAACATTCAGTACTTC. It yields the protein CATSWTGLAKNIQYF.

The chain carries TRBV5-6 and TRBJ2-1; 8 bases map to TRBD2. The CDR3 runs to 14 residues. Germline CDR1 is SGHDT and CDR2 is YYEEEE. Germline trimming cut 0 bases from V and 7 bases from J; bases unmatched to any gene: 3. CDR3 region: CASSLEGLANEQFF. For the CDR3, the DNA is TGTGCCAGCAGCTTGGAAGGACTAGCTAATGAGCAGTTCTTC.

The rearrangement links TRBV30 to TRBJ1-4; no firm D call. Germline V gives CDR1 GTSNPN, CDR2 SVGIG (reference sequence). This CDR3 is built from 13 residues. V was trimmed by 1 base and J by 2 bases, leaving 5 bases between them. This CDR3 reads CAWSGQTNEKLFF. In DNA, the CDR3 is TGTGCCTGGAGTGGGCAGACTAATGAAAAACTGTTTTTT.

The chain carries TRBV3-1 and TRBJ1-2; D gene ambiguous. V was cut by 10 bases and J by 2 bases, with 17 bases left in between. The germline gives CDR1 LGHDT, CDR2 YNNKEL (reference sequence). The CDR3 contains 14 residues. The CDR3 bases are TGTGCCACTGGCGGAACAGAAGTAAACTATGGCTACACCTTC. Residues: CATGGTEVNYGYTF.

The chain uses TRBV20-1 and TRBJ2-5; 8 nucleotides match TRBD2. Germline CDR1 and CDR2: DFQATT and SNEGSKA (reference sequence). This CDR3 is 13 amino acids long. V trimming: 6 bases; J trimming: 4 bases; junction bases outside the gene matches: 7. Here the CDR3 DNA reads TGCAGTGCGCCTATAGCGGGGAGAGAGACCCAGTACTTC. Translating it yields CSAPIAGRETQYF.

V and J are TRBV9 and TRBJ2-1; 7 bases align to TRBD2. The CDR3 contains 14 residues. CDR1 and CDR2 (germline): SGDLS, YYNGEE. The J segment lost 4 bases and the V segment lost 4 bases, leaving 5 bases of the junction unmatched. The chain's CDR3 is CASSRRGDYNEQFF. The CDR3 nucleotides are TGTGCCAGCAGCAGACGGGGGGATTACAATGAGCAGTTCTTC.

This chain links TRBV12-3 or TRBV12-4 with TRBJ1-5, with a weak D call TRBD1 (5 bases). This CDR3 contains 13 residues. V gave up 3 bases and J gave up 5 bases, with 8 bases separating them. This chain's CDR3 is CASSFWGDQPQHF. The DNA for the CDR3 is TGTGCCAGCAGTTTTTGGGGGGATCAGCCCCAGCATTTT.

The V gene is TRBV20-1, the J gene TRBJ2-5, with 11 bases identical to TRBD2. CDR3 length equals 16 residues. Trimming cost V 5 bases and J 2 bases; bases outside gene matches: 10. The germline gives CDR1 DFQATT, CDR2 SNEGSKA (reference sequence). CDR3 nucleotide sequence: TGCAGTGCTCCCCATCCGGGGACTAGCGGACAAGAGACCCAGTACTTC. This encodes CSAPHPGTSGQETQYF.

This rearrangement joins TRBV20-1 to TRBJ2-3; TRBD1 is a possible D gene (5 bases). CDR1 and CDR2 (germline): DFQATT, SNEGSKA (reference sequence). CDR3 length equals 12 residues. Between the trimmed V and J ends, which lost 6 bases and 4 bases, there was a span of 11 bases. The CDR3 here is CSAGQLSDTQYF. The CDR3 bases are TGCAGTGCCGGACAATTATCAGATACGCAGTATTTT.

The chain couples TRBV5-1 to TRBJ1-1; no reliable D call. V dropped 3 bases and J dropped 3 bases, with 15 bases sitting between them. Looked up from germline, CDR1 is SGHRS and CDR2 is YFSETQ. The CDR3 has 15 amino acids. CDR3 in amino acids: CASSSQTSRDTEAFF. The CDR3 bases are TGCGCCAGCAGCTCGCAGACCTCTCGGGACACTGAAGCTTTCTTT.

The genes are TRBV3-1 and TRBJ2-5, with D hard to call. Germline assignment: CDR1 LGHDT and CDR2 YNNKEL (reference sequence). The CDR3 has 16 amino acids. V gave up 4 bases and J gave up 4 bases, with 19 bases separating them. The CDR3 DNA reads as TGTGCCAGCAGCCGAGATCGGTGGAAAGCACCAGAGACCCAGTACTTC. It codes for CASSRDRWKAPETQYF.

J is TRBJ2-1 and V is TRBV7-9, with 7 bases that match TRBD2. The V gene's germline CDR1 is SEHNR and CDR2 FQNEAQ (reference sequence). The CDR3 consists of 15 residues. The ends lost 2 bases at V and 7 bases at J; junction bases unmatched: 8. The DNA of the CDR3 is TGTGCCAGCAGCTTAAGAAGACTAGCCTCAAATGAGCAGTTCTTC. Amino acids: CASSLRRLASNEQFF.